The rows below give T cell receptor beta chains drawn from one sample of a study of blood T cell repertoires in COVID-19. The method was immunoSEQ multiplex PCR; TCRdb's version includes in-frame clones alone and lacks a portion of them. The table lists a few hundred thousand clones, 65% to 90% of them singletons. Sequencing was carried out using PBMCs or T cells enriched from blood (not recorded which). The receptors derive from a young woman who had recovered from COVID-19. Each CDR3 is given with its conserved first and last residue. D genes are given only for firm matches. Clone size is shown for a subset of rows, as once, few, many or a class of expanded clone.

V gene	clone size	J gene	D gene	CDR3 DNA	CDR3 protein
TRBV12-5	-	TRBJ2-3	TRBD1	TGTGCTAGTGGTTTATTAGTGAACAGGGGGCGCCCAGATACGCAGTATTTT	CASGLLVNRGRPDTQYF
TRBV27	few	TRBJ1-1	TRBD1	TGTGCCAGCAGCTACGGGACAGGGGGGGAGACTGAAGCTTTCTTT	CASSYGTGGETEAFF
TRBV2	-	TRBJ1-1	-	TGTGCCAGCAGTGAAGCGGCAGGAGGGGTTGTGGGGCCCAACACTGAAGCTTTCTTT	CASSEAAGGVVGPNTEAFF
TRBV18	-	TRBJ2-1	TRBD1	TGTGCCAGCTCACCATGGTCAGGGGGCATGATAAACAATGAGCAGTTCTTC	CASSPWSGGMINNEQFF
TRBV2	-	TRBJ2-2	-	TGTGCCAGCACCCTTCTTCCCGGGGTGAGGACCGGGGAGCTGTTTTTT	CASTLLPGVRTGELFF
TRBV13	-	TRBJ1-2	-	TGTGCCAGCAGCTTAGGCGTAACAGTTCCTGGCTACACCTTC	CASSLGVTVPGYTF
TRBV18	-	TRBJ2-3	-	TGTGCCAGCTCACCGCCCGGAGTCACAGATACGCAGTATTTT	CASSPPGVTDTQYF
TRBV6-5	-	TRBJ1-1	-	TGTGCCGCCCTGGGAGGGGGGGCTGAAGCTTTCTTT	CAALGGGAEAFF
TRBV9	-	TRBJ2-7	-	TGTGCCAGCAGCGTAGCAGGTCGGCTGGTCTACGAGCAGTACTTC	CASSVAGRLVYEQYF
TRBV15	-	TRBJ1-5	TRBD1	TGTGCCACCAGCAGAGAGACAGGGGCATGCCATTTT	CATSRETGACHF
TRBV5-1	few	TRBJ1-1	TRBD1	TGCGCCAGCAGCTTGGCGGGACAGAGGCATTCTGAAGCTTTCTTT	CASSLAGQRHSEAFF
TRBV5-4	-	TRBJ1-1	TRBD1	TGTGCCAGCAGCTACTCACAGGGGGCGAACACTGAAGCTTTCTTT	CASSYSQGANTEAFF
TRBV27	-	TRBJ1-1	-	TGTGCCAGCAGTGCCGTCAGGGGCGCCCTGAACACTGAAGCTTTCTTT	CASSAVRGALNTEAFF
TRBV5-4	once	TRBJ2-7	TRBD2	TGTGCCAGCAGCTGGAAGCGGGAGGAGGCCTACGAGCAGTACTTC	CASSWKREEAYEQYF
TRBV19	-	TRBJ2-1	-	TGTGCCAGTAGTTCCGGGAGCCACAATGAGCAGTTCTTC	CASSSGSHNEQFF
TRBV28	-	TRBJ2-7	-	TGTGCCAGCAGTTTACCCCGACAGGCTACCTACGAGCAGTACTTC	CASSLPRQATYEQYF
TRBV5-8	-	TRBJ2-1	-	TGTGCCAGCAGCTTGCGAGAGGACAGCATTTACAATGAGCAGTTCTTC	CASSLREDSIYNEQFF
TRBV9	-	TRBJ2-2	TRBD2	TGTGCCAGCAGCGTAGCTGGGACTAGCGGGGGATTAGGTACCGGGGAGCTGTTTTTT	CASSVAGTSGGLGTGELFF
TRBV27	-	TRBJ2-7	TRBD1	TGTGCCAGCAGTTCACAGGGGACCTACGAGCAGTACTTC	CASSSQGTYEQYF
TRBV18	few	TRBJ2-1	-	TGTGCCAGCTCACTAGAGGACATTCTTAGGGAGCAGTTCTTC	CASSLEDILREQFF
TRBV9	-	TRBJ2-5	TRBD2	TGTGCCAGCAGCGCGACTAGCGGGGGACAAGAGACCCAGTACTTC	CASSATSGGQETQYF
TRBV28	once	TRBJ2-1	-	TGTGCCAGCAGCTCCCAGTGGGGGGAGAAGAACTATGAGCAGTTCTTC	CASSSQWGEKNYEQFF
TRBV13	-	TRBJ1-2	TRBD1	TGTGCCAGCAGAAAATGGGGACAGGGTTGGGCTGGCTACACCTTC	CASRKWGQGWAGYTF
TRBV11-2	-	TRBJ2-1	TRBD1	TGTGCCAGCACCCCCCGGGGACAGGGTAATAATGAGCAGTTCTTC	CASTPRGQGNNEQFF
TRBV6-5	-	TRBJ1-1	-	TGTGCCACCCGGGGATGGGGGGGGGCTGAAGCTTTCTTT	CATRGWGGAEAFF
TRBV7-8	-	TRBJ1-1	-	TGTGCCAGCAGCTTAGTACGGGGGTCTTACACTGAAGCTTTCTTT	CASSLVRGSYTEAFF